This T cell receptor beta chain emerged from a study of tumor-infiltrating lymphocytes in primary liver carcinoma. Study in general: Patients of both sexes were 30 to 69 years old. Findings of the study overall: Tumors and blood were compared for top-250-clone fraction, and tumors had the significantly higher value (p = 0.039).

V shed 0 bases and J shed 0 bases, with 15 bases lying between them. Germline V gives CDR1 MNHEY, CDR2 SVGAGI. CDR3 size: 18 residues. Scientists recovered RNA and DNA together from around 20-30 mg of unsorted bulk tissue. cDNA specific to TCR beta was made from roughly 500 ng of total RNA, with a constant-region primer employed for priming. Employing slightly modified ARM-PCR, three nested multiplex PCR rounds were run, and these gave rise to the TCR beta libraries. Running roughly 10 cycles apiece, the first two PCR rounds relied on TRBV1-TRBV30 forward primers together with a C-beta reverse primer. In TCRdb, the multiplex PCR reads were re-called with MiXCR into one record per CDR3 protein. This table has 75,000 to 80,000 distinct CDR3 sequences, about 75% appearing once. This clonotype came up a few times. Its antigen remains unidentified.

Specimen: tumor-adjacent normal liver tissue. The chain employs TRBV6-5 and TRBJ2-1, with TRBD2 as a possible D gene (6 bases). This TCR came from a man aged 40-55 years with primary liver carcinoma and hepatitis B virus infection. CDR3 sequence reads: CASSYSKAAGPSYNEQFF. CDR3 DNA: TGTGCCAGCAGTTACTCCAAGGCGGCGGGGCCCTCCTACAATGAGCAGTTCTTC.